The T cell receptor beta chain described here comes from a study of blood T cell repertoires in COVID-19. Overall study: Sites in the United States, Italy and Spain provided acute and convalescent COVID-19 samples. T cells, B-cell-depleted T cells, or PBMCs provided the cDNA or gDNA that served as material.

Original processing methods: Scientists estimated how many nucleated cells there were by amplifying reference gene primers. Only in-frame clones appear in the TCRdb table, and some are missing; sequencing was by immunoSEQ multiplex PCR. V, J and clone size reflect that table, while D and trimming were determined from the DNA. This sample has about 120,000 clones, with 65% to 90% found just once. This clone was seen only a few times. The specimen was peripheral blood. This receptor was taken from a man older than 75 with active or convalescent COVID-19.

CDR3 sequence: CAWRDRAFNQPQHF. In DNA form, the CDR3 reads TGTGCCTGGAGGGACAGGGCCTTCAATCAGCCCCAGCATTTT. This sequence joins TRBV30 and TRBJ1-5, with 8 bases lining up with TRBD1. CDR3 size: 14 residues. Germline V CDR1 and CDR2: GTSNPN, SVGIG (reference sequence). V trimming: 3 bases; J trimming: 3 bases; junction bases outside the gene matches: 4.